This TCR beta chain stems from a study of PD-1 blockade in classical Hodgkin lymphoma (dated by TCRdb to about 2020). In the study overall: Nivolumab dosing was 3 mg/kg intravenously every 2 weeks, continuing until either disease progression or unacceptable toxicity. The study used TCR beta sequencing and CyTOF to define a peripheral blood immune signature of response to PD-1 blockade in classical Hodgkin lymphoma.

In the case of this clone: Its cognate antigen has yet to be identified. The input lacks base qualities; no much larger clone sits a single base away.

In the paper's terms, the time point label means: cycle 2 day 1 (C2D1) of nivolumab. All trial patients had relapsed after autologous stem cell transplantation, with cohorts A, B and C differing in prior brentuximab vedotin exposure. The trial cohort included 50 to 70 patients with relapsed/refractory classical Hodgkin lymphoma, and each patient had a best overall response of complete response, partial response or progressive disease. In the multi-cohort phase II CheckMate 205 trial, trial patients received single-agent nivolumab. An independent review committee assessed best overall response by applying the 2007 International Working Group response criteria. Trial PBMCs were collected immediately before nivolumab initiation (C1D1) and during therapy at cycle 2 day 1 and cycle 4 day 1. Peripheral blood was collected in 8 mL Vacutainer Cell Preparation Tubes, from which PBMCs were isolated by centrifugation and then cryopreserved.

Beyond this particular receptor, the publication reports: Baseline TCR diversity was reported as lower in newly diagnosed patients than in healthy donors, and lower still in relapsed/refractory patients. Among trial patients, those achieving complete response had baseline diversity similar to that of newly diagnosed patients, while diversity was significantly lower in partial responders and progressors. Patients starting nivolumab less than 1 year after ASCT had lower diversity and were excluded from later analyses to avoid confounding by immune reconstitution. CD4+ but not CD8+ TCR diversity rose significantly by C4D1 (p=0.0027 vs p=0.16), most apparent in complete responders (p=0.02). The study was restricted to a single clinical trial cohort, and the causes of repertoire differences, possibly disease activity or prior therapy, were left undefined.

The Qiagen DNeasy kit was used to extract genomic DNA from unsorted PBMCs and from the negatively selected CD4+ and CD8+ fractions. Using primers that anneal to V and J segments, immunoSEQ multiplex PCR amplified the TCR beta CDR3 regions. A synthetic immune receptor repertoire was used to minimize amplification bias, and remaining bias was computationally removed after sequencing. Per the original workflow: Repertoire diversity was quantified as the Shannon entropy index using custom Python scripts. Unsorted, CD4+ and CD8+ repertoires were analyzed separately, except in combined analyses where CD4+ and CD8+ sequences were merged in silico. A clone counted as expanded when the clone's frequency after treatment rose at least 2-fold relative to C1D1, and clones undetected at baseline were given a pseudocount of 0.5. Singleton clones were defined as clones with 0 or 1 copy at C1D1, and non-singleton clones were defined as clones with 2 or more copies. By matching protein sequences in sorted samples from the same patient, clones expanded in unsorted samples were annotated as CD4+, CD8+ or unknown. Wilcoxon tests on paired samples were used to test changes in diversity from C1D1 to C4D1. Held by TCRdb, this immuneACCESS table contains in-frame sequences only and omits some clones. Under half of the omission traces to an unresolved V gene where checked; the cause of the rest is unknown. D and trimming come from the DNA, and the V and J calls and clone size come from that table. In all, the sample holds about 54,000 clones, and approximately 90% of those were seen once. Jointly, the top ten make up under 11% of the sample.

The origin of this receptor is a human donor with classical Hodgkin lymphoma. The input for sequencing was peripheral blood mononuclear cells (PBMCs), taken before the second cycle of nivolumab.

The DNA sequence follows: TGTGCCAGCAGGATTCGCGGGGGTGACACAGATACGCAGTATTTT. It codes for CASRIRGGDTDTQYF. The chain is encoded by TRBV6-5 joined to TRBJ2-3, with 7 bases aligning to TRBD2. Compared with germline, V lacks 6 bases and J lacks 2 bases; bases without a gene match: 8. From cysteine to phenylalanine, the CDR3 is 15 amino acids long. This entry keeps only the CDR3 DNA: 45 bases, framed from base 1. CDR1 and CDR2, looked up from the germline V gene, are MNHEY and SVGAGI.